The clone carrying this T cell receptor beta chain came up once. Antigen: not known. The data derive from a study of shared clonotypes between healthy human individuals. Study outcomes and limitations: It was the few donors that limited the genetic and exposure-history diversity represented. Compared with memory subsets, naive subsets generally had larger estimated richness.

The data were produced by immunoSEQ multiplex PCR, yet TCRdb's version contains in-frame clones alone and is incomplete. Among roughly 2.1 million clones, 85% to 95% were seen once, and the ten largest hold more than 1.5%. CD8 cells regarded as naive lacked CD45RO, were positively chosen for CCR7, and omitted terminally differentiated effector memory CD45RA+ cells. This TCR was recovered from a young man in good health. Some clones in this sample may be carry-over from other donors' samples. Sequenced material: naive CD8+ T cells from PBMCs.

The CDR3 protein is CAISFDRGFNNEQFF. DNA of the CDR3: TGTGCCATCAGCTTTGACAGGGGGTTCAACAATGAGCAGTTCTTC. This rearrangement joins TRBV10-3 to TRBJ2-1; 9 bases match TRBD1. This CDR3 region has 15 residues. Unmatched junction bases numbered 8, after V lost 6 bases and J lost 5 bases. The germline CDR1 and CDR2 sequences are ENHRY and SYGVKD.